This T cell receptor (beta chain) was recorded in a study of blood T cell repertoires in COVID-19. Clones were sequenced by immunoSEQ multiplex PCR, and TCRdb holds only the in-frame ones, with some missing. The data show around 150,000 clones, with around nine tenths seen just once and approximately 6.6% held by the top ten. Germline V gene lookup returns CDR1 MNHEY and CDR2 SVGAGI. The CDR3 spans 16 residues. The V end lost 4 bases, the J end lost 4 bases, and 20 bases lay between the germline ends. This sequence originates from a woman between 45 and 65 years old who had recovered from COVID-19. The rearrangement joins TRBV6-5 to TRBJ2-7; tentatively, D is TRBD1 (6 bases). The sample was PBMCs or T cells enriched from blood (not recorded which). CDR3 in amino acids: CASSSDRPSQRYEQYF. In nucleotides, the CDR3 is TGTGCCAGCAGTTCCGACAGGCCCTCTCAAAGGTACGAGCAGTACTTC.